Listed here are 27 T cell receptor beta chains from one sample, sequenced in a study of blood T cell repertoires in COVID-19. Data came from immunoSEQ multiplex PCR; TCRdb stores just in-frame clones and leaves some out. The data contain 150,000 to 200,000 clones, more than 75% of them singletons. Sequenced input: PBMCs or T cells enriched from blood (not recorded which). These receptor sequences come from a woman aged 45-59 years with acute COVID-19.

The chain uses TRBV6-4 and TRBJ1-1, with TRBD1 matching 7 bases. The CDR3 is 15 amino acids. V lost 6 bases to trimming and J lost 1 base; unmatched junction nucleotides: 8. Germline-derived CDR1 and CDR2 are MRHNA and SNTAGT. CDR3 residues: CASSLTYRGNTEAFF. DNA of the CDR3: TGTGCCAGCAGCCTAACTTACAGGGGGAACACTGAAGCTTTCTTT.

The rearrangement uses TRBV6-5 and TRBJ1-3; D is uncertain. V dropped 6 bases and J dropped 0 bases, with 6 bases sitting between them. Germline V gene lookup returns CDR1 MNHEY and CDR2 SVGAGI. CDR3 size: 13 residues. The CDR3 region is CASRLNSGNTIYF. CDR3 nucleotides: TGTGCCAGCAGGCTAAACTCTGGAAACACCATATATTTT.

The chain links TRBV5-6 to TRBJ1-1; TRBD1 is a possible D gene (6 bases). The CDR3 is made up of 13 amino acids. The germline V gene has CDR1 SGHDT and CDR2 YYEEEE. Trimming shortened V by 7 bases and J by 0 bases, and 10 bases separated the two germline ends. This CDR3 reads CASLGAMNTEAFF. CDR3 nucleotide sequence: TGTGCCAGCTTGGGGGCTATGAACACTGAAGCTTTCTTT. Looking up the rest from reference TRBV5-6 and TRBJ1-1 gives the full variable domain: DAGVTQSPTHLIKTRGQQVTLRCSPKSGHDTVSWYQQALGQGPQFIFQYYEEEERQRGNFPDRFSGHQFPNYSSELNVNALLLGDSALYLCASLGAMNTEAFFGQGTRLTVV.

V usage is TRBV28 and J usage is TRBJ1-2, with 8 bases lining up with TRBD1. The V gene's germline CDR1 is MDHEN and CDR2 SYDVKM. With 8 bases clipped from V and 4 bases from J, the junction kept 9 bases outside the gene matches. The CDR3 totals 14 residues. CDR3 in amino acids: CASLAPGGPYGYTF. In nucleotides, the CDR3 is TGTGCCAGCCTGGCTCCAGGGGGCCCCTATGGCTACACCTTC.

This chain connects TRBV13 to TRBJ2-3; 9 positions match TRBD2. The CDR3 is 15 amino acids. V was pared by 4 bases and J by 3 bases, with 5 bases of the junction left unmatched. From germline, CDR1 is PRHDT and CDR2 FYEKMQ (reference sequence). The CDR3, as DNA: TGTGCCAGCAGCTCGATAGCGGGGGAGACAGATACGCAGTATTTT. Its protein is CASSSIAGETDTQYF.

The rearrangement joins TRBV7-3 to TRBJ1-6, with 9 bases lining up with TRBD1. The V and J ends lost 4 bases and 7 bases, in that order; junction bases with no gene match: 11. The CDR3 loop spans 17 amino acids. Germline V gene data show CDR1 as SGHTA and CDR2 as FQGTGA. The DNA of the CDR3 is TGTGCCAGCAGCTCTGAGCCCCCGGGACAGGGAAATTCACCCCTCCACTTT. The encoded protein is CASSSEPPGQGNSPLHF.

The rearrangement joins TRBV3-1 (or the pseudogene TRBV3-2) to TRBJ2-2; TRBD2 might be the D (5 bases). The length of the CDR3 is 15 residues. CDR1 is LGHDT, CDR2 YNNKEL, per germline (reference sequence). Trimming left V 1 base short and J 4 bases short, with 10 bases between. The CDR3 protein is CASSQAGVATGELFF. The CDR3 region has the DNA TGTGCCAGCAGCCAAGCCGGGGTAGCCACCGGGGAGCTGTTTTTT.

This clone was counted a few times. This rearrangement joins TRBV12-3 or TRBV12-4 to TRBJ2-7; D unclear. V lost 1 base to trimming and J lost 2 bases, with 6 bases between them. This CDR3 has 13 residues. Written as DNA, the CDR3 is TGTGCCAGCAGTTTAGGCCCAGCCTACGAGCAGTACGTC. Protein: CASSLGPAYEQYV.

The CDR3, as DNA: TGTGCCAGCAGCCCTCAGGGGGTCAGCTATGGCTACACCTTC. Translated, it gives CASSPQGVSYGYTF. The J gene is TRBJ1-2, the V gene TRBV28; TRBD1 matches at 7 bases. CDR1 and CDR2 from the germline V gene are MDHEN and SYDVKM. The V gene end was trimmed by 6 bases and the J gene end by 4 bases; junction bases not matched to a gene: 8. The CDR3 totals 14 residues.

The chain is built from TRBV19 and TRBJ2-7; TRBD2 might be the D (7 bases). Germline V lookup: CDR1 LNHDA, CDR2 SQIVND (reference sequence). The CDR3 totals 15 residues. V was trimmed by 5 bases and J by 3 bases, leaving 17 bases between them. The CDR3 is CASSPNGGALYEQYV. The CDR3 DNA sequence: TGTGCCAGTAGTCCGAATGGGGGGGCCCTCTACGAGCAGTACGTC.

The chain has TRBV3-1 (or the pseudogene TRBV3-2) and TRBJ1-3; 7 bases map to TRBD1. The germline gives CDR1 LGHDT, CDR2 YNNKEL (reference sequence). The CDR3 loop spans 14 amino acids. The CDR3 DNA is TGTTCACAGCGAGGGGGCGCATCTGGAAACACCATATATTTT. This gives the protein CSQRGGASGNTIYF.

This chain connects TRBV6-5 to TRBJ1-2; 8 bases align to TRBD1. The germline V gene has CDR1 MNHEY and CDR2 SVGAGI. CDR3 length: 14 amino acids. J gave up 7 bases and V 5 bases, and 9 bases lay outside the gene matches. CDR3 coding DNA: TGTGCCAGCAGTACACCCGGACAGGGACCTGGCTACACCTTC. Amino acids: CASSTPGQGPGYTF.

The V gene is TRBV7-8, the J gene TRBJ2-3; TRBD2 matches at 7 bases. CDR3 length: 15 residues. The germline CDR1 and CDR2 sequences are SGHVS and FQNEAQ. The ends lost 6 bases at V and 0 bases at J; junction bases unmatched: 6. The CDR3 loop reads CASRPTGGSTDTQYF. CDR3 nucleotide sequence: TGTGCCAGCAGACCAACGGGGGGTAGCACAGATACGCAGTATTTT.

V and J are TRBV4-3 and TRBJ1-4; TRBD1 matches at 9 bases. Germline V gene sequence: CDR1 LGHNA, CDR2 YSLEER. This CDR3 contains 13 residues. With V trimmed by 6 bases and J by 7 bases, 3 bases remained unmatched. CDR3 region: CASRGQGAEKLFF. As DNA, the CDR3 is TGCGCCAGCAGGGGACAGGGAGCTGAAAAACTGTTTTTT.

This chain connects TRBV9 to TRBJ1-6; D unclear. Trimming stripped 6 bases from V and 9 bases from J, with 22 bases between. This CDR3 is 16 amino acids long. CDR1 is SGDLS, CDR2 YYNGEE, per germline. The CDR3 sequence: CASTPAGGETRSPLHF. Here the CDR3 DNA reads TGTGCCAGCACCCCTGCTGGAGGTGAGACACGTTCACCCCTCCACTTT.

The chain is built from TRBV27 and TRBJ1-2; D is undetermined. The germline V gene encodes CDR1 MNHEY and CDR2 SMNVEV (reference sequence). V was shortened by 5 bases and J by 6 bases, with 13 bases between the two germline ends. The CDR3 loop spans 13 amino acids. As DNA, the CDR3 is TGTGCCAGCAGTCCATGGAGAGGGAATGGCTACACCTTC. Translated, it gives CASSPWRGNGYTF.

This clone occurred once. This sample also contains other DNA sequences that code for the same CDR3. This sequence joins TRBV5-6 and TRBJ1-1; D might be TRBD1 (5 bases). Per the germline V gene, CDR1 is SGHDT and CDR2 is YYEEEE. The V end was cut by 1 base, the J end by 5 bases, with 6 bases between. This CDR3 is 12 amino acids long. CDR3 bases: TGTGCCAGCAGCTTGCGGGGGACTGAAGCTTTCTTT. Its protein product is CASSLRGTEAFF.

This clone showed up just a few times. Here the CDR3 DNA reads TGTGCCAGCAGCCCGAACGGGGGGGCAGGAAACACCATATATTTT. Protein product: CASSPNGGAGNTIYF. The rearrangement links TRBV28 to TRBJ1-3, with a tentative D call TRBD1 (6 bases). CDR1 MDHEN and CDR2 SYDVKM come from the germline V gene. This CDR3 has 15 residues. The germline V and J ends were trimmed by 6 bases and 4 bases, with 16 bases remaining between them.

This clone has a handful of counts. The chain combines TRBV18 with TRBJ1-3; 7 bases are a match to TRBD1. V shed 4 bases, J shed 2 bases, and the junction held 2 bases outside the gene matches. Germline loops: CDR1 KGHSH, CDR2 LQKENI. The CDR3 is 14 amino acids. CDR3 loop: CASSQDRAGNTIYF. The CDR3 DNA reads TGTGCCAGCTCACAAGACAGGGCTGGAAACACCATATATTTT.

The rearrangement joins TRBV18 to TRBJ2-1, with TRBD2 matching over 10 bases. Germline lookup yields CDR1 KGHSH and CDR2 LQKENI. The CDR3 length is 15 residues. V lost 6 bases and J lost 3; bases outside the gene matches: 5. In DNA, the CDR3 is TGTGCCAGCTCTCCCGCTAGCGGGGGCTACAATGAGCAGTTCTTC. Translation gives CASSPASGGYNEQFF.

V gene TRBV7-8 combines with J gene TRBJ1-2, with TRBD1 as a possible D gene (5 bases). This CDR3 spans 13 amino acids. Trimming pared 2 bases from V and 5 bases from J, leaving 9 bases between. CDR1 and CDR2 from the germline V gene are SGHVS and FQNEAQ. For the CDR3, the DNA is TGTGCCAGCAGCTTATTTCCAGGGTATGGCTACACCTTC. Translating gives CASSLFPGYGYTF.

This clone was seen a handful of times. V gene TRBV6-2 or TRBV6-3 combines with J gene TRBJ2-3, with D possibly TRBD2 on 5 matching bases. Germline lookup yields CDR1 MNHEY and CDR2 SVGEGT. The CDR3 extends over 14 amino acids. The ends were cut back, 6 bases at V and 7 bases at J, with 17 bases in the middle. The CDR3, as DNA: TGTGCCAGCAGCCCCGTGTTAGCGAGGAATACGCAGTATTTT. Its translation: CASSPVLARNTQYF.

The V call is TRBV19, the J call TRBJ2-2, with D maybe TRBD2 (6 bases). V shed 1 base and J shed 1 base, with 7 bases lying between them. The CDR3 has 15 amino acids. Germline V gene data show CDR1 as LNHDA and CDR2 as SQIVND (reference sequence). CDR3 sequence reads: CASSIAGENTGELFF. For the CDR3, the DNA is TGTGCCAGTAGTATAGCGGGAGAGAACACCGGGGAGCTGTTTTTT. Full variable domain (remainder filled in from reference TRBV19 and TRBJ2-2): DGGITQSPKYLFRKEGQNVTLSCEQNLNHDAMYWYRQDPGQGLRLIYYSQIVNDFQKGDIAEGYSVSREKKESFPLTVTSAQKNPTAFYLCASSIAGENTGELFFGEGSRLTVL.

The chain couples TRBV6-5 to TRBJ2-7, with D perhaps matching TRBD1 (6 bases). Germline V gives CDR1 MNHEY, CDR2 SVGAGI. Trimming took 6 bases from V and 4 from J, leaving 16 bases between them. The CDR3 runs 14 residues. The CDR3, as DNA: TGTGCCAGCAGCCTTCGGACAGCCCTGTACGAGCAGTACGTC. Protein sequence: CASSLRTALYEQYV.

V and J are TRBV30 and TRBJ1-6; D is perhaps TRBD1 (5 bases). The CDR3 sequence is 16 residues long. V dropped 5 bases and J dropped 4 bases, with 18 bases sitting between them. Germline CDR1 reads GTSNPN; CDR2 reads SVGIG (reference sequence). CDR3 in amino acids: CAWWRGPRGYNSPLHF. CDR3 sequence (DNA): TGTGCCTGGTGGAGGGGTCCCCGAGGGTATAATTCACCCCTCCACTTT.

The genes are TRBV3-1 (or the pseudogene TRBV3-2) and TRBJ1-4; 7 nucleotides agree with TRBD1. The CDR3 has 14 amino acids. V gave up 3 bases and J gave up 4 bases; unmatched junction bases: 2. Per germline, CDR1 LGHDT and CDR2 YNNKEL (reference sequence). The CDR3 region is CASSQTGSNEKLFF. For the CDR3, the DNA is TGTGCCAGCAGCCAGACAGGGAGTAATGAAAAACTGTTTTTT.

Remarks on this clone: This sample also contains other DNA sequences that code for the same CDR3. In DNA form, the CDR3 reads TGTGCCAGCTCACCTGGACAGGGAGGCAATCAGCCCCAGCATTTT. Translation gives CASSPGQGGNQPQHF. The V call is TRBV18, the J call TRBJ1-5, with 8 bases matching TRBD1. Trimming cost V 3 bases and J 2 bases; bases outside gene matches: 3. The CDR3 is 15 amino acids. Germline CDR1 KGHSH, CDR2 LQKENI.